This T cell receptor beta chain was identified in a study of CD8+CD57+ T cells in acquired aplastic anemia. The use of genomic DNA as template underpinned the TCR beta VDJ and CDR3 profiling. TCRdb passed the reads through MiXCR, listing each CDR3 protein once. This table holds 350,000 to 450,000 distinct CDR3 sequences, 65% to 80% found once. Whole-study findings and limits: The same twenty-nine CD8+ CDR3 sequences occurred in patients and in controls.

Per germline, CDR1 SGHTA and CDR2 FQGNSA. CDR3 length: 13 residues. V gave up 3 bases and J gave up 19 bases, with 19 bases separating them. A note on this clonotype: Its antigen is currently unknown.

The sample comprised sorted CD4+, CD8+, or CD8+CD57+ T cells (not recorded which) from PBMCs. This chain joins TRBV7-2 and TRBJ1-6; no firm D call. The TCR was taken from a human donor in good health, serving as a control. The CDR3 DNA reads TGTGCCAGCAGCTTTGGGCTAACGGCACCCCAGCACTTT. Protein sequence: CASSFGLTAPQHF.